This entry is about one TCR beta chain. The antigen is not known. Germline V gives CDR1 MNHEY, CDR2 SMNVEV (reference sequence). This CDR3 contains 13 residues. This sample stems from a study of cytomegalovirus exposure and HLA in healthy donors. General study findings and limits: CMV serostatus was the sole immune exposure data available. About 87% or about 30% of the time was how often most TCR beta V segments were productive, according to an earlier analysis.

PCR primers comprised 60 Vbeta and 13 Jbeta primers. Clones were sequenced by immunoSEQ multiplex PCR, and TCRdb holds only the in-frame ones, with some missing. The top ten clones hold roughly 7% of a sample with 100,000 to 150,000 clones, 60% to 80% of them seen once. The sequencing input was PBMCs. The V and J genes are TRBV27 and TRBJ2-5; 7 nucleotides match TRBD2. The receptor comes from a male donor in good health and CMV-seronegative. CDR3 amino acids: CVSSRGSQETQYF. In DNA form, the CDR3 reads TGTGTCTCTTCGCGGGGGTCTCAAGAGACCCAGTACTTC.